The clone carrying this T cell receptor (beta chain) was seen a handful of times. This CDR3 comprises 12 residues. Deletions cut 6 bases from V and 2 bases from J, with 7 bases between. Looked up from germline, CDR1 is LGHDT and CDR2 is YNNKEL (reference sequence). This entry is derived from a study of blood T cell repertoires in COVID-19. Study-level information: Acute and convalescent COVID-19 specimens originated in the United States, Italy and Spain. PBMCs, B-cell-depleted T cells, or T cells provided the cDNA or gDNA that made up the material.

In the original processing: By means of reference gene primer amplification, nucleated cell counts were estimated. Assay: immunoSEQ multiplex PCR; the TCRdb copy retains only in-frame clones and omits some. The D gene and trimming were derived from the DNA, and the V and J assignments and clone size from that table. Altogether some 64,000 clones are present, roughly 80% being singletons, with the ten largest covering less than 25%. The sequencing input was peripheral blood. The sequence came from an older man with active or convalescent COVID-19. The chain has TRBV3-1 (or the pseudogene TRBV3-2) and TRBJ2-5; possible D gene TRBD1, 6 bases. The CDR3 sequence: CASRDRQETQYF. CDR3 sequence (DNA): TGTGCCAGCAGGGACAGACAAGAGACCCAGTACTTC.